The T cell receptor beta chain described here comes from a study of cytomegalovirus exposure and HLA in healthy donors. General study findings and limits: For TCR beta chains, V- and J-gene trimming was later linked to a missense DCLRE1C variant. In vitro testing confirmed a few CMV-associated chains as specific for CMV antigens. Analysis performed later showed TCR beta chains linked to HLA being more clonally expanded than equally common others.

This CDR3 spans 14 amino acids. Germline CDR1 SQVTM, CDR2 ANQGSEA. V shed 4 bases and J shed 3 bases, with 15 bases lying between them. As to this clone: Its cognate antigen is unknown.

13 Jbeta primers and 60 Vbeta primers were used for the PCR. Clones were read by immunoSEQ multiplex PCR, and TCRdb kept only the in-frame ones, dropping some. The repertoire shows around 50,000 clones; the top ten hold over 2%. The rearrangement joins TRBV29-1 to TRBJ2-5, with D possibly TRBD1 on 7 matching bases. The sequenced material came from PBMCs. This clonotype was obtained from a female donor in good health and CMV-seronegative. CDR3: CSVVLAGGKETQYF. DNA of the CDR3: TGCAGCGTTGTCTTGGCAGGGGGGAAAGAGACCCAGTACTTC.